The text below deals with one T cell receptor (beta chain). The antigen is unknown. Researchers ran the PCR with 60 Vbeta and 13 Jbeta primers. This table comes from immunoSEQ multiplex PCR, and its TCRdb copy is limited to in-frame clones, with some not included. The table lists 77,000 or so clones, roughly 88% of them singletons, with 15% to 20% in the top ten. Germline CDR1 SGHAT, CDR2 FQNNGV. Trimming stripped 0 bases from V and 10 bases from J, with 13 bases between. This CDR3 spans 15 amino acids. This record comes from a study of cytomegalovirus exposure and HLA in healthy donors. Study context: From HLA-typed donors, an early data release held some 80 million unique TCRs. General study results and limits: CMV antigen specificity was confirmed in vitro for three CMV-associated chains.

Material: PBMCs. J is TRBJ1-6 and V is TRBV11-2; D possibly corresponds to TRBD1 (5 bases). The clonotype comes from a man aged 65 to 79 in good health and CMV-seropositive. The CDR3 is CASSLEVGGESPLHF. The CDR3 DNA sequence: TGTGCCAGCAGCTTAGAAGTGGGGGGAGAATCACCCCTCCACTTT.